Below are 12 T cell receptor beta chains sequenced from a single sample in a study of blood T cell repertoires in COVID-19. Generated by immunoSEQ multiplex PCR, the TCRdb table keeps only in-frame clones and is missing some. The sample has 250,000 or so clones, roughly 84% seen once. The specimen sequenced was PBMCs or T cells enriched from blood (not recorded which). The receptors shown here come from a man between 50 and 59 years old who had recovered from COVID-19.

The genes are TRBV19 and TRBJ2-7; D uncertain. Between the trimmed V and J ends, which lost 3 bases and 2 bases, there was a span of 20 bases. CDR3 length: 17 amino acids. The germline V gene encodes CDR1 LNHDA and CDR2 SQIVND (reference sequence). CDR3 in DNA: TGTGCCAGTAGTATCACACCCCCCTTCGGGTCAGCCTACGAGCAGTACTTC. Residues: CASSITPPFGSAYEQYF.

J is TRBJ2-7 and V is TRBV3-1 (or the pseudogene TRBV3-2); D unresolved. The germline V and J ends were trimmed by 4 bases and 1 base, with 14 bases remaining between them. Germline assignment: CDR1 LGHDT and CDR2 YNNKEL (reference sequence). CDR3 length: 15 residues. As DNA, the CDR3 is TGTGCCAGCAGCCCGCAAGCTGTTAAGTCCTACGAGCAGTACTTC. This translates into CASSPQAVKSYEQYF.

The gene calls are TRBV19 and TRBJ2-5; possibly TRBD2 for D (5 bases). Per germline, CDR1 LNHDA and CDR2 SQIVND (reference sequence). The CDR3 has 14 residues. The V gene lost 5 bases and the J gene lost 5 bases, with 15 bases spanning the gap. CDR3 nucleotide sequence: TGTGCCAGTAGTGACTACTTCCGCGCCGAGACCCAGTACTTC. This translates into CASSDYFRAETQYF.

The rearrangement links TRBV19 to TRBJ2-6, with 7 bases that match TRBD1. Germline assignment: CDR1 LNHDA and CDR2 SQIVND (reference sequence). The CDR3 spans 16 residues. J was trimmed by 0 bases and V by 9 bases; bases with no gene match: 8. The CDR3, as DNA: TGTGCCAGCCTACCGGGACAGAACTCTGGGGCCAACGTCCTGACTTTC. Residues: CASLPGQNSGANVLTF.

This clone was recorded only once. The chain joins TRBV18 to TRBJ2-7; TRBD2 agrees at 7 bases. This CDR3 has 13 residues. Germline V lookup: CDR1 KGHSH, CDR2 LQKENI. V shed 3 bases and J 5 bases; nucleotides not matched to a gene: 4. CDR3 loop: CASSPGTMNEQYF. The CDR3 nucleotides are TGTGCCAGCTCACCGGGGACTATGAACGAGCAGTACTTC.

CDR3 sequence reads: CASSFTGNTEAFF. The CDR3 DNA reads TGTGCCAGCAGCTTTACAGGGAACACTGAAGCTTTCTTT. The rearrangement links TRBV7-6 to TRBJ1-1; TRBD1 is a possible D gene (5 bases). With 3 bases removed from V and 1 base from J, the gap between germline ends came to 6 bases. Germline V gene sequence: CDR1 SGHVS, CDR2 FNYEAQ. This CDR3 is 13 amino acids long.

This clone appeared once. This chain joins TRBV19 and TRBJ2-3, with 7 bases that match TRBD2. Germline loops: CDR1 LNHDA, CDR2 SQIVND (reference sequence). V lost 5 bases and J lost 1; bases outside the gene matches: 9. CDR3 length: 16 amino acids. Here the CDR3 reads CASSPTRLAGTDTQYF. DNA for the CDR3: TGTGCCAGTAGTCCCACTAGGCTAGCGGGCACAGATACGCAGTATTTT. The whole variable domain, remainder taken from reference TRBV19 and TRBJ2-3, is DGGITQSPKYLFRKEGQNVTLSCEQNLNHDAMYWYRQDPGQGLRLIYYSQIVNDFQKGDIAEGYSVSREKKESFPLTVTSAQKNPTAFYLCASSPTRLAGTDTQYFGPGTRLTVL.

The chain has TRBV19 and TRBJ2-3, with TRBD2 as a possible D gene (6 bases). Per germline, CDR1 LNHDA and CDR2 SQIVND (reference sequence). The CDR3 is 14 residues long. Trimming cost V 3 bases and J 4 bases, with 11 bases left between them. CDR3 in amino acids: CASSMAGWADTQYF. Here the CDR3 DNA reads TGTGCCAGTAGTATGGCGGGATGGGCAGATACGCAGTATTTT.

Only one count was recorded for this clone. CDR3: CASIEGQKTEAFF. CDR3 nucleotides: TGTGCCAGCATAGAGGGTCAGAAAACTGAAGCTTTCTTT. The genes are TRBV6-5 and TRBJ1-1; no clear D gene. The CDR3 has 13 amino acids. V lost 7 bases and J lost 5, with 14 bases in between. Germline values: CDR1 MNHEY, CDR2 SVGAGI.

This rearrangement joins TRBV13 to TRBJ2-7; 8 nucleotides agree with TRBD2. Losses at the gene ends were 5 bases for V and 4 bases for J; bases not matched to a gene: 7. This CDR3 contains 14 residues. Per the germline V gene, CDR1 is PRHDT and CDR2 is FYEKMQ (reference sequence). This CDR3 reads CASSATGTRYEQYF. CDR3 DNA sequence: TGTGCCAGCAGCGCGACCGGGACTAGGTACGAGCAGTACTTC.

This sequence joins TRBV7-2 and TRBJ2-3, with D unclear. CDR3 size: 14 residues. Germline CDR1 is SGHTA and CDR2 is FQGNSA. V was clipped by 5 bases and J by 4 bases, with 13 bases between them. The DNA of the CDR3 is TGTGCCAGCAGCCCACCCGCTACGTCAGATACGCAGTATTTT. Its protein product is CASSPPATSDTQYF.

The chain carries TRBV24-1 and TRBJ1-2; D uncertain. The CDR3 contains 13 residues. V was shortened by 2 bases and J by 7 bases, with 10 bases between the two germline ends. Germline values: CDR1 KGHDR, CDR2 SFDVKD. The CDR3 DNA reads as TGTGCCACCAGTGATTCGCCCTGGAGTGGCTACACCTTC. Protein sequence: CATSDSPWSGYTF.